A single sample gave rise to the 15 T cell receptor beta chains below, sequenced in a study of blood T cells in healthy people across ages. Using a J-beta primer mix together with a sample-barcoded 5' primer, a second PCR was run for about 6 to 11 cycles. TCRdb re-called the 5' RACE reads with MiXCR, one entry per CDR3 protein. The table has 1,500,000 or so distinct CDR3 sequences, around 59% seen once. Sequencing was performed on blood. These receptors were obtained from a man aged 18 to 30 in good health.

This clonotype was found a few times. The gene calls are TRBV10-3 and TRBJ2-7; the D is unclear. The CDR3 spans 14 residues. Trimming pared 0 bases from V and 4 bases from J, leaving 10 bases between. Looked up from germline, CDR1 is ENHRY and CDR2 is SYGVKD. The CDR3 sequence is CAISESLRPYEQYF. The CDR3 nucleotides read TGTGCCATCAGTGAGTCGCTTAGGCCATACGAGCAGTACTTC.

V gene TRBV11-2 combines with J gene TRBJ1-1, with D hard to call. Germline V gives CDR1 SGHAT, CDR2 FQNNGV. The CDR3 runs 11 residues. The V gene lost 5 bases and the J gene lost 5 bases, with 6 bases spanning the gap. CDR3 bases: TGTGCCAGCAGCGTTATAACTGAAGCTTTCTTT. Protein sequence: CASSVITEAFF.

This chain joins TRBV11-1 and TRBJ2-7; 8 bases fit TRBD2. The CDR3 extends over 16 amino acids. V dropped 5 bases and J dropped 4; count of bases not matched to a gene: 13. CDR1 is SGHAT, CDR2 FQDESV, per germline (reference sequence). CDR3 loop: CASSHRIAGRPYEQYF. The CDR3 region has the DNA TGTGCCAGCAGCCACCGAATAGCGGGGCGTCCTTACGAGCAGTACTTC.

The rearrangement links TRBV10-3 to TRBJ2-7; D gene uncertain. CDR1 is ENHRY and CDR2 is SYGVKD in the germline V gene. V lost 8 bases to trimming and J lost 4 bases, with 15 bases between them. The CDR3 is 13 residues long. The CDR3 protein is CAIAPVDGYEQYF. CDR3 coding DNA: TGTGCCATCGCCCCAGTCGACGGTTACGAGCAGTACTTC.

This rearrangement joins TRBV29-1 to TRBJ2-4; D might be TRBD1 or TRBD2, each matching 7 bases. From germline, CDR1 is SQVTM and CDR2 ANQGSEA. V was clipped by 4 bases and J by 4 bases, with 17 bases between them. CDR3 length equals 15 residues. Written as DNA, the CDR3 is TGCAGCGTTGGGCCCCCCCAGGGGGGGAAAAACATTCAGTACTTC. Translation gives CSVGPPQGGKNIQYF.

This clonotype appeared a single time. The chain has TRBV20-1 and TRBJ1-1, with D possibly matching TRBD1 (5 bases). Trimming took 3 bases from V and 11 from J, leaving 10 bases between them. Germline CDR1 reads DFQATT; CDR2 reads SNEGSKA (reference sequence). This CDR3 is 10 amino acids long. The CDR3 here is CSARGRDAFF. The CDR3 nucleotides read TGCAGTGCTAGGGGCAGGGACGCTTTCTTT.

The chain has TRBV3-1 and TRBJ2-5; the match to TRBD2 covers 8 bases. There are 15 residues in the CDR3. Germline CDR1 LGHDT, CDR2 YNNKEL (reference sequence). Trimming cost V 2 bases and J 3 bases; bases outside gene matches: 5. The CDR3 reads CASSQPGLEKETQYF. The CDR3 nucleotides are TGTGCCAGCAGCCAACCGGGACTAGAAAAAGAGACCCAGTACTTC.

This clonotype has only a few counts. This chain joins TRBV7-2 and TRBJ2-7; 11 positions agree with TRBD2. With 2 bases clipped from V and 3 bases from J, the junction kept 9 bases outside the gene matches. The CDR3 is 17 amino acids. Germline values: CDR1 SGHTA, CDR2 FQGNSA. CDR3 loop: CASSLLYGTSGNYEQYF. The CDR3 DNA reads as TGTGCCAGCAGCTTATTATATGGGACTAGCGGTAACTACGAGCAGTACTTC.

The CDR3 nucleotides are TGCAGTGCTCCTTTTTTCGGGGAGCTGTTTTTT. Translated, it gives CSAPFFGELFF. The chain is built from TRBV20-1 and TRBJ2-2; D gene ambiguous. The CDR3 consists of 11 residues. Germline V gene data show CDR1 as DFQATT and CDR2 as SNEGSKA (reference sequence). V was trimmed by 5 bases and J by 7 bases, leaving 8 bases between them.

This chain connects TRBV7-9 to TRBJ1-1; 7 bases line up with TRBD1. This CDR3 comprises 12 residues. In germline, CDR1 is SEHNR, CDR2 FQNEAQ (reference sequence). J gave up 8 bases and V 3 bases, and 3 bases lay outside the gene matches. The CDR3 nucleotides are TGTGCCAGCAGCTTGGGGACAGACGAAGCTTTCTTT. Translated: CASSLGTDEAFF.

V usage is TRBV14 and J usage is TRBJ1-2; no clear D. V was trimmed by 2 bases and J by 4 bases, leaving 17 bases between them. Germline values: CDR1 SGHDN, CDR2 FVKESK. The CDR3 has 16 residues. The CDR3 bases are TGTGCCAGCAGCCAACGGTTCGGCCCAGTCATCTATGGCTACACCTTC. Protein product: CASSQRFGPVIYGYTF.

This clonotype has just a few counts. The genes are TRBV29-1 and TRBJ2-3; possibly TRBD1 for D (6 bases). Deletions cut 3 bases from V and 0 bases from J, with 13 bases between. Germline-derived CDR1 and CDR2 are SQVTM and ANQGSEA. The CDR3 length is 15 residues. The CDR3 DNA sequence: TGCAGCGTTGAGCCTACAGGGTCAAGCACAGATACGCAGTATTTT. Its protein product is CSVEPTGSSTDTQYF.

V is TRBV4-2 and J is TRBJ2-3; the match to TRBD2 covers 12 bases. This CDR3 comprises 17 residues. V dropped 5 bases and J dropped 6; count of bases not matched to a gene: 12. Germline loops: CDR1 LGHNA, CDR2 YNFKEQ. Here the CDR3 reads CASSALAGGFGVDTQYF. The CDR3 DNA follows: TGTGCCAGCAGCGCACTAGCGGGGGGTTTCGGCGTCGATACGCAGTATTTT.

The rearrangement links TRBV3-1 to TRBJ2-5; tentative D call: TRBD1 (6 bases). The CDR3 sequence is 14 residues long. The germline gives CDR1 LGHDT, CDR2 YNNKEL (reference sequence). Deletions cut 3 bases from V and 1 base from J, with 9 bases between. The CDR3 is CASSQTGFQETQYF. Here the CDR3 DNA reads TGTGCCAGCAGCCAGACAGGTTTCCAAGAGACCCAGTACTTC.

The V gene is TRBV5-1, the J gene TRBJ1-2, with D maybe TRBD1 (6 bases). CDR3 length: 14 amino acids. Germline-derived CDR1 and CDR2 are SGHRS and YFSETQ. The V end lost 4 bases, the J end lost 3 bases, and 13 bases lay between the germline ends. CDR3 amino acids: CASSVDGGDYGYTF. The CDR3, as DNA: TGCGCCAGCAGCGTGGACGGGGGCGACTATGGCTACACCTTC.